This TCR beta chain was sequenced for a study of T cells in Graves' hyperthyroidism and ophthalmopathy. Findings of the study overall: Ophthalmopathy stood apart from stable hyperthyroidism in a 13 V-J model.

V was shortened by 1 base and J by 7 bases, with 13 bases between the two germline ends. The length of the CDR3 is 14 residues. Germline CDR1 MNHNS, CDR2 SASEGT. This clonotype was seen ten or more times. Its antigen is as yet unknown. Amplified TCR beta CDR3 regions derived from RNA transcripts. When the TCR CDR3 underwent first-round RT-PCR, the HTBI primer set was used. Using its own MiXCR run on the multiplex PCR reads, TCRdb lists one record per CDR3 protein. The table records 650,000 to 800,000 distinct CDR3 sequences, over 40% of them present only once. The clonotype was recovered from an adult man with Graves' disease, either hyperthyroidism or ophthalmopathy (not recorded which). Sequencing was carried out using peripheral blood or thyroid tissue (not recorded which). This sequence joins TRBV6-1 and TRBJ1-2; D not certain. CDR3 in DNA: TGTGCCAGCAGTGAAGAGACACTAAGTGGTGGCTACACCTTC. This gives the protein CASSEETLSGGYTF.